The 15 T cell receptor beta chains presented below share a single source sample, sequenced in a study of T cell responses to AZD1222 COVID-19 vaccine (dated by TCRdb to the early 2020s). The protocol used for the library was the immunoSEQ multiplex PCR assay. TCRdb obtained this table from immuneACCESS and retained in-frame rearrangements with V and J assigned. These tables miss some clones; where compared with another copy, unresolved V genes account for less than half of the shortfall, and the remainder is unexplained. The sample table shows 75,000 to 100,000 clones, and about 93% are seen once. Of the sample, roughly 3% falls within the top ten clones. According to the study, the label for this sample's time point signals: about 28 days (+/-7) after the second vaccine dose. The source was peripheral blood, collected 28 days after the second AZD1222 dose. The receptor source for this set is an adult who received the AZD1222 COVID-19 vaccine.

This clone was counted once. As DNA, the CDR3 is TGTGCCAGCAAGTCTGAGGTTTGGGGCTACACCTTC. This gives the protein CASKSEVWGYTF. The chain links TRBV28 to TRBJ1-2, with D unclear. Germline CDR1 reads MDHEN; CDR2 reads SYDVKM. V was clipped by 7 bases and J by 8 bases, with 14 bases between them. This CDR3 has 12 amino acids.

This chain's CDR3 is CASSPAGGPATQYF. CDR3 DNA sequence: TGTGCCAGCAGCCCCGCGGGGGGGCCTGCGACCCAGTACTTC. The chain is built from TRBV5-4 and TRBJ2-5; 9 nucleotides align to TRBD2. J was trimmed by 7 bases and V by 4 bases; bases with no gene match: 8. The CDR3 spans 14 residues. Looked up from germline, CDR1 is SGHNT and CDR2 is YYREEE (reference sequence).

The V and J genes are TRBV30 and TRBJ1-5, with D perhaps matching TRBD1 (5 bases). In germline, CDR1 is GTSNPN, CDR2 SVGIG (reference sequence). V lost 5 bases, J lost 6 bases, and 14 bases lay in between. The CDR3 sequence is 13 residues long. CDR3 nucleotide sequence: TGTGCCTGGTCCCACGGGGGGGGTCAGCCCCAGCATTTT. Protein sequence: CAWSHGGGQPQHF.

The chain joins TRBV7-9 to TRBJ1-1; 9 nucleotides align to TRBD1. Germline CDR1 is SEHNR and CDR2 is FQNEAQ (reference sequence). With 1 base clipped from V and 11 bases from J, the junction kept 8 bases outside the gene matches. The CDR3 loop spans 14 amino acids. CDR3 nucleotides: TGTGCCAGCAGCTTAGGGCGGACAGGGGATTTTGCTTTCTTT. This encodes CASSLGRTGDFAFF.

The rearrangement joins TRBV7-9 to TRBJ1-2; a possible D gene is TRBD1 (5 bases). Germline V gene lookup returns CDR1 SEHNR and CDR2 FQNEAQ (reference sequence). The CDR3 has 15 amino acids. V gave up 8 bases and J gave up 4 bases, with 20 bases separating them. The CDR3 nucleotides are TGTGCCAGCGTGATCAAACAGGAGTGGGGCTATGGCTACACCTTC. Its translation: CASVIKQEWGYGYTF.

This clone has only a few counts. The chain couples TRBV5-1 to TRBJ2-2, with D possibly matching TRBD1 (6 bases). The CDR3 spans 17 residues. V was trimmed by 0 bases and J by 0 bases, leaving 12 bases between them. Germline V lookup: CDR1 SGHRS, CDR2 YFSETQ. The CDR3 DNA is TGCGCCAGCAGCTTGGGCGCAGGGGTTGCGAACACCGGGGAGCTGTTTTTT. It codes for CASSLGAGVANTGELFF.

The rearrangement uses TRBV6-5 and TRBJ1-5; a weak D match, TRBD1 (5 bases). Germline lookup yields CDR1 MNHEY and CDR2 SVGAGI. V was pared by 6 bases and J by 4 bases, with 10 bases between. The CDR3 has 13 amino acids. CDR3 nucleotide sequence: TGTGCCAGCAGGACAGTAAATAATCAGCCCCAGCATTTT. It is translated as CASRTVNNQPQHF.

The V gene is TRBV5-5, the J gene TRBJ1-6; 7 nucleotides agree with TRBD1. This CDR3 is 15 amino acids long. Trimming at V came to 2 bases and at J to 4 bases, leaving 3 bases not matched to a gene. Germline CDR1 reads SGHKS; CDR2 reads YYEKEE (reference sequence). The CDR3 nucleotides read TGTGCCAGCAGCTTCAGGGGGGGTTATAATTCACCCCTCCACTTT. Its protein product is CASSFRGGYNSPLHF.

The chain carries TRBV19 and TRBJ1-1; the match to TRBD1 covers 10 bases. Germline V gene lookup returns CDR1 LNHDA and CDR2 SQIVND (reference sequence). The V segment lost 7 bases and the J segment 0 bases; nucleotides outside the gene matches: 11. The CDR3 runs to 17 residues. The CDR3 loop is CASNAGTGVFLNTEAFF. DNA of the CDR3: TGTGCCAGTAATGCCGGGACAGGGGTTTTTCTGAACACTGAAGCTTTCTTT.

The chain uses TRBV5-4 and TRBJ1-4; D remains ambiguous. Deletions cut 0 bases from V and 1 base from J, with 7 bases between. Germline CDR1 and CDR2: SGHNT and YYREEE (reference sequence). The CDR3 is made up of 15 amino acids. The CDR3 protein is CASSLDPGTNEKLFF. Here the CDR3 DNA reads TGTGCCAGCAGCTTGGACCCGGGAACTAATGAAAAACTGTTTTTT.

The genes are TRBV3-1 (or the pseudogene TRBV3-2) and TRBJ1-2; D is uncertain. Per germline, CDR1 LGHDT and CDR2 YNNKEL (reference sequence). V gave up 6 bases and J gave up 4 bases, with 9 bases separating them. The CDR3 runs to 12 residues. CDR3 residues: CASSAQLYGYTF. As DNA, the CDR3 is TGTGCCAGCAGTGCACAGCTCTATGGCTACACCTTC.

This rearrangement joins TRBV29-1 to TRBJ2-1; D gene uncertain. The CDR3 is made up of 14 amino acids. V was shortened by 3 bases and J by 3 bases, with 12 bases between the two germline ends. Germline values: CDR1 SQVTM, CDR2 ANQGSEA. DNA for the CDR3: TGCAGCGTTGAGGGCCCAAGAGGCTACAATGAGCAGTTCTTC. Translating gives CSVEGPRGYNEQFF.

This clone came up once. The rearrangement links TRBV19 to TRBJ2-3, with a possible D match to TRBD1 (6 bases). The V gene lost 10 bases and the J gene lost 0 bases, with 17 bases spanning the gap. Germline V CDR1 and CDR2: LNHDA, SQIVND (reference sequence). The CDR3 length is 15 residues. The CDR3 loop reads CATNGRTASTDTQYF. CDR3 DNA sequence: TGTGCCACCAATGGAAGGACAGCTAGCACAGATACGCAGTATTTT.

CDR3 in amino acids: CASSLFGTEETQYF. The CDR3 DNA reads TGCGCCAGCAGCTTGTTTGGGACAGAAGAGACCCAGTACTTC. The chain is built from TRBV5-1 and TRBJ2-5; 7 bases are shared with TRBD1. The germline V gene encodes CDR1 SGHRS and CDR2 YFSETQ. J gave up 3 bases and V 1 base, and 3 bases lay outside the gene matches. The CDR3 runs 14 residues.

The rearrangement uses TRBV15 and TRBJ2-5; a weak D match, TRBD1 (5 bases). Trimming cost V 0 bases and J 3 bases, with 8 bases left between them. The CDR3 has 14 residues. Looked up from germline, CDR1 is LNHNV and CDR2 is YYDKDF (reference sequence). CDR3 DNA sequence: TGTGCCACCAGCAGAGACAGGGCTGAAGAGACCCAGTACTTC. Its protein product is CATSRDRAEETQYF. Full variable domain (rest looked up from reference TRBV15 and TRBJ2-5): DAMVIQNPRYQVTQFGKPVTLSCSQTLNHNVMYWYQQKSSQAPKLLFHYYDKDFNNEADTPDNFQSRRPNTSFCFLDIRSPGLGDTAMYLCATSRDRAEETQYFGPGTRLLVL.